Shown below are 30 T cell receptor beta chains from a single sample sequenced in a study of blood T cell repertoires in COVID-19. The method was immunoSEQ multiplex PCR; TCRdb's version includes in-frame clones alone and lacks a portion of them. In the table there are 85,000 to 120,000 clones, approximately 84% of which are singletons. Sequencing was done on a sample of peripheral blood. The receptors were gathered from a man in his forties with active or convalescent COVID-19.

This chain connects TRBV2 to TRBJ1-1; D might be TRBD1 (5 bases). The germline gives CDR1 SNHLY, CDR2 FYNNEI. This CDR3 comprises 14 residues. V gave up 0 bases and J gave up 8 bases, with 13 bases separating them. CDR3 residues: CASSEAFGGSEAFF. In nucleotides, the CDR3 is TGTGCCAGCAGTGAAGCCTTCGGGGGTTCGGAAGCTTTCTTT.

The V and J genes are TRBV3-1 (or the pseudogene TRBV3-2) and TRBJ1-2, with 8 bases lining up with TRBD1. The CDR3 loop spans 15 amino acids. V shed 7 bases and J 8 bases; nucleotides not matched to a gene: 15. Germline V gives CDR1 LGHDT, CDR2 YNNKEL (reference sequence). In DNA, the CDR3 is TGTGCCAGCACCCCAGGACAGGGCCTCCTTAGAGGCTACACCTTC. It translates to CASTPGQGLLRGYTF.

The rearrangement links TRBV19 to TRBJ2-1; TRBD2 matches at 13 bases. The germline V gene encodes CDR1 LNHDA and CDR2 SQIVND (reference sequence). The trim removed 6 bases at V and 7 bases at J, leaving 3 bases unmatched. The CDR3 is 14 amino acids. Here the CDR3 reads CASRTTSGGNEQFF. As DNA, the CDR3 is TGTGCCAGTAGAACGACTAGCGGGGGGAATGAGCAGTTCTTC.

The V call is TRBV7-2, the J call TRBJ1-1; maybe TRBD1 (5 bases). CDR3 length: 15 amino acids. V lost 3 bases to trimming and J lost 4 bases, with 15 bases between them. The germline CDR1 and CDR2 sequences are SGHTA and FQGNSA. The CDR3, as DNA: TGTGCCAGCAGCTTCGTGGGACTTTTAAGCACTGAAGCTTTCTTT. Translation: CASSFVGLLSTEAFF.

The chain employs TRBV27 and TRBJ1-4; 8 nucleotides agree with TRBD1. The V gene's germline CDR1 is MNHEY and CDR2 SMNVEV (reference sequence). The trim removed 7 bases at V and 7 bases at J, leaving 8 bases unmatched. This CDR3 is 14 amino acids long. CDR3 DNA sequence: TGTGCCAGCACCTCCGGGACAGGAGGTGAAAAACTGTTTTTT. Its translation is CASTSGTGGEKLFF.

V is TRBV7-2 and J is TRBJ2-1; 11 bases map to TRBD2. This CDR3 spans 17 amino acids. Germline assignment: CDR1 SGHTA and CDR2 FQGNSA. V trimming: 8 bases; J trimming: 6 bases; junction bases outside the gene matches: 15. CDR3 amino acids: CASGQRFGTSGPNEQFF. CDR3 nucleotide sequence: TGTGCCAGCGGGCAAAGATTCGGGACTAGCGGCCCCAATGAGCAGTTCTTC.

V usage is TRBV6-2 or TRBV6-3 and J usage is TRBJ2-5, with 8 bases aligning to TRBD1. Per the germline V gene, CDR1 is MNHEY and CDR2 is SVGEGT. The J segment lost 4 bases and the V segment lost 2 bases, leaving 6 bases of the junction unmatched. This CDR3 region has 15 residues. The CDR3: CASSYGTGSTETQYF. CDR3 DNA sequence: TGTGCCAGCAGTTACGGGACAGGCTCTACAGAGACCCAGTACTTC.

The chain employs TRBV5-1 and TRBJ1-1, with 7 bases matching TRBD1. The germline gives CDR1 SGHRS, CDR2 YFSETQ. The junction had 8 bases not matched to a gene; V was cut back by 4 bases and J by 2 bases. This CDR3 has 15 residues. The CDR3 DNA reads TGCGCCAGCAGCCACCTGGGACAGACCAACACTGAAGCTTTCTTT. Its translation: CASSHLGQTNTEAFF.

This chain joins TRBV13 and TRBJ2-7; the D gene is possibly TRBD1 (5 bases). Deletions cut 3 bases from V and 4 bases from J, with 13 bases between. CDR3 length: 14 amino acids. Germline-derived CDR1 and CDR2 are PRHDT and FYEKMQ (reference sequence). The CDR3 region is CASSLGQGRYEQYF. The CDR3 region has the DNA TGTGCCAGCAGCTTGGGTCAGGGAAGGTACGAGCAGTACTTC.

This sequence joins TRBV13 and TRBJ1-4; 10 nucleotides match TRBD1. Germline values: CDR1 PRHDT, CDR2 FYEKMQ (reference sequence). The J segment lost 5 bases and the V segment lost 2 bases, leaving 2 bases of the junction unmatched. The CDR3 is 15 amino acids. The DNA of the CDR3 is TGTGCCAGCAGCTTAAGGGGACAGGGGAATGAAAAACTGTTTTTT. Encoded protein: CASSLRGQGNEKLFF.

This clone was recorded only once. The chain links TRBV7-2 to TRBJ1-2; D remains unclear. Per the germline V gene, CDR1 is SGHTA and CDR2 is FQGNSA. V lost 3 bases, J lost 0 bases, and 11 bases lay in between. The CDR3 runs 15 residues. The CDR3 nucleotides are TGTGCCAGCAGCTTCGCAGAAGGAGCTAACTATGGCTACACCTTC. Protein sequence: CASSFAEGANYGYTF.

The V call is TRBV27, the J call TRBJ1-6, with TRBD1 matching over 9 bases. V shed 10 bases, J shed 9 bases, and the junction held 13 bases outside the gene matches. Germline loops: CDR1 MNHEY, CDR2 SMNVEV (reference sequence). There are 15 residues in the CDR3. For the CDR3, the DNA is TGTGCCACCCGGGCACCCGGGACAGGGACTTCACCCCTCCACTTT. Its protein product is CATRAPGTGTSPLHF.

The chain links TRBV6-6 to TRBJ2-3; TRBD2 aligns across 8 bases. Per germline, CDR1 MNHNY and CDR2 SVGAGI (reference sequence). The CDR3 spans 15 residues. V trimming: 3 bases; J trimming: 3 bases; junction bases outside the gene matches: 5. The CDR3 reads CASSYTSGYTDTQYF. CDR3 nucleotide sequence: TGTGCCAGCAGTTATACTAGCGGATATACAGATACGCAGTATTTT.

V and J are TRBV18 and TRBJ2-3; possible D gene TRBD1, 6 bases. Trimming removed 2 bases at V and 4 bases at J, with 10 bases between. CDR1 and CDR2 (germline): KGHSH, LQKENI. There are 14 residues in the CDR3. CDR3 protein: CASSPGGIADTQYF. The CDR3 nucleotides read TGTGCCAGCTCACCAGGGGGCATCGCAGATACGCAGTATTTT.

The CDR3 spells CASSARSGRDIYTQYF. The DNA of the CDR3 is TGTGCCAGCAGCGCCAGATCTGGTCGGGATATCTATACGCAGTATTTT. The chain recombines TRBV7-9 with TRBJ2-3; maybe TRBD2 (5 bases). The germline CDR1 and CDR2 sequences are SEHNR and FQNEAQ (reference sequence). Trimming took off 5 bases at V and 7 bases at J, with 22 bases between the two ends. The CDR3 length is 16 residues.

The CDR3 sequence: CSVRGQNEAFF. The CDR3 DNA reads TGCAGCGTACGGGGACAGAATGAAGCTTTCTTT. The genes are TRBV29-1 and TRBJ1-1; 7 bases map to TRBD1. Germline CDR1 is SQVTM and CDR2 is ANQGSEA. The V gene end was trimmed by 6 bases and the J gene end by 7 bases; junction bases not matched to a gene: 5. This CDR3 region has 11 residues.

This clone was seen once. The CDR3 here is CASSPGTSGGGYQETQYF. CDR3 coding DNA: TGTGCCAGCAGCCCTGGGACTAGCGGGGGGGGATACCAAGAGACCCAGTACTTC. The rearrangement joins TRBV5-4 to TRBJ2-5; TRBD2 matches 16 bases. This CDR3 is built from 18 residues. Per germline, CDR1 SGHNT and CDR2 YYREEE (reference sequence). Trimming removed 4 bases from V and 0 bases from J; junction bases left unmatched: 6.

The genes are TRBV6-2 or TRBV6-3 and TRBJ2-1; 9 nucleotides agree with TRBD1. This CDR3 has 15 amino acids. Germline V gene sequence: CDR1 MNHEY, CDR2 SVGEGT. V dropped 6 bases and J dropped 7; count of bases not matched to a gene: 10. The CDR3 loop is CASSPGTGWANEQFF. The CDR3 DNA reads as TGTGCCAGCAGCCCCGGGACAGGGTGGGCGAATGAGCAGTTCTTC.

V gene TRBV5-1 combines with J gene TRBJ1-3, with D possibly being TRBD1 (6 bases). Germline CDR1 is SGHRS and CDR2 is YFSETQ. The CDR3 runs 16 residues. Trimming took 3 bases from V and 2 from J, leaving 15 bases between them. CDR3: CASSSVTGLAGNTIYF. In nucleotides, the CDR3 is TGCGCCAGCAGCTCCGTAACAGGGCTAGCTGGAAACACCATATATTTT.

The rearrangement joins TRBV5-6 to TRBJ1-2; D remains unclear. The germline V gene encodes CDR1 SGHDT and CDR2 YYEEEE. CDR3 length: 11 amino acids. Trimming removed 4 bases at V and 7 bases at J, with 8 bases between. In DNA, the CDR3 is TGTGCCAGCAGCAAATGGAGTGGCTACACCTTC. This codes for CASSKWSGYTF.

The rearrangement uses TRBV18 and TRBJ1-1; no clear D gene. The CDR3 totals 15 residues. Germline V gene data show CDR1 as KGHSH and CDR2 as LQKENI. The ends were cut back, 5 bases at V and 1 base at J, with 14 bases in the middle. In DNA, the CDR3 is TGTGCCAGCTCATCCGGGTCCGGAAGGAACACTGAAGCTTTCTTT. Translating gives CASSSGSGRNTEAFF.

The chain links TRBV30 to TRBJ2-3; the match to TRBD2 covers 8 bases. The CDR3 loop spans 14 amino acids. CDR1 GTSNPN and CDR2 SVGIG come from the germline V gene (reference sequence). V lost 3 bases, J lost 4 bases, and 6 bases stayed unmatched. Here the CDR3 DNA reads TGTGCCTGGAGCGGGACTAGTCCGTCAGATACGCAGTATTTT. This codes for CAWSGTSPSDTQYF. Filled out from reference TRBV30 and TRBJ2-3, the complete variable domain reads SQTIHQWPATLVQPVGSPLSLECTVEGTSNPNLYWYRQAAGRGLQLLFYSVGIGQISSEVPQNLSASRPQDRQFILSSKKLLLSDSGFYLCAWSGTSPSDTQYFGPGTRLTVL.

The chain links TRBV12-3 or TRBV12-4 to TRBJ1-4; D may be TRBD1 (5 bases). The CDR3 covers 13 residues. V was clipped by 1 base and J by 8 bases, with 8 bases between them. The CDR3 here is CASSLVQGEKLFF. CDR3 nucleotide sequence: TGTGCCAGCAGTTTAGTCCAGGGAGAAAAACTGTTTTTT.

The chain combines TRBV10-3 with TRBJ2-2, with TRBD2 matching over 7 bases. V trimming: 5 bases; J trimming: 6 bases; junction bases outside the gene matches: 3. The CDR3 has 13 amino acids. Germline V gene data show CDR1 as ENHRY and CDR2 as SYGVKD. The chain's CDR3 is CAISRGEAGELFF. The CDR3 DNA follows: TGTGCCATCAGTCGGGGGGAGGCCGGGGAGCTGTTTTTT.

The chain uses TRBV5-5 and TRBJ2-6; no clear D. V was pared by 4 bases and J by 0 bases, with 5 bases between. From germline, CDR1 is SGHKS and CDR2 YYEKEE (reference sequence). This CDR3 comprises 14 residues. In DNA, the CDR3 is TGTGCCAGCAGCCACGGCTCTGGGGCCAACGTCCTGACTTTC. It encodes CASSHGSGANVLTF.

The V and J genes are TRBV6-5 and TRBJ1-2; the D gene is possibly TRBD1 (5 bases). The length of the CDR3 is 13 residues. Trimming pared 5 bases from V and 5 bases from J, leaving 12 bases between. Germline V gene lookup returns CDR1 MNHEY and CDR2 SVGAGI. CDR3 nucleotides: TGTGCCAGCAGTACCCCAGGGAAATATGGCTACACCTTC. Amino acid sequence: CASSTPGKYGYTF.

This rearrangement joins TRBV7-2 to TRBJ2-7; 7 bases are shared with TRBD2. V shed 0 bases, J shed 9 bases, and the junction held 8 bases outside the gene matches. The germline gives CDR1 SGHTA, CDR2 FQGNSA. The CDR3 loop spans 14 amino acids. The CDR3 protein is CASSLAREDFGQYF. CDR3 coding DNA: TGTGCCAGCAGCTTAGCCCGGGAGGACTTCGGGCAGTACTTC.

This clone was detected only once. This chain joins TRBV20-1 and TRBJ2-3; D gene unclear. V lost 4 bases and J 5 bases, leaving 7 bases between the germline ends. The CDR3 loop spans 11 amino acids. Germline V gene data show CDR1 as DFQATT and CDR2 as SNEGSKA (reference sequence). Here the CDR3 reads CSATPGDTQYF. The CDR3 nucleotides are TGCAGTGCTACTCCGGGAGATACGCAGTATTTT.

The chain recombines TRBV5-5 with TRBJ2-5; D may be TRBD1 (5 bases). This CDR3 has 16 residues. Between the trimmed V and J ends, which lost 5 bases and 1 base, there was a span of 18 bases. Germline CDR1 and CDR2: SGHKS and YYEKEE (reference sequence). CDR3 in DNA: TGTGCCAGCAGTTCCCGGTTGACAGTGCGCCAAGAGACCCAGTACTTC. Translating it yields CASSSRLTVRQETQYF.

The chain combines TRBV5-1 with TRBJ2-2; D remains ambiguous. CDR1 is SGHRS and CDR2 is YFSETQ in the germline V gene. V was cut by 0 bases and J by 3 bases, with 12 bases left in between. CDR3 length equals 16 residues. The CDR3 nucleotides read TGCGCCAGCAGCTTGGCCTTTTTCAGATACACCGGGGAGCTGTTTTTT. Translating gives CASSLAFFRYTGELFF.